These 14 T cell receptor beta chains were sequenced from one sample in a study of CD8 T cells in ankylosing spondylitis. Findings of the study overall: Ankylosing spondylitis blood seemed to carry a telltale TCR beta motif made of several highly homologous variants.

Antigen specificity for these receptors is unknown. MiXCR, applied by TCRdb to the 5' RACE reads, yields one record per CDR3 protein. The sample shows 750,000 to 850,000 distinct CDR3 sequences, about 12% of them seen only once. Sequencing was carried out using blood, either unsorted or a sorted T cell fraction (not recorded which). The origin of the receptors is a male donor with ankylosing spondylitis.

This clonotype was counted only a few times. The genes are TRBV12-3 or TRBV12-4 and TRBJ1-5; D unclear. Trimming stripped 7 bases from V and 10 bases from J, with 17 bases between. This CDR3 spans 13 amino acids. The DNA for the CDR3 is TGTGCCAGCACCCTGGAGGTAGGTCACCCCCAGCATTTT. It codes for CASTLEVGHPQHF.

This clonotype appeared many times. The chain recombines TRBV29-1 with TRBJ2-5; D possibly corresponds to TRBD2 (5 bases). Germline loops: CDR1 SQVTM, CDR2 ANQGSEA. Between the trimmed V and J ends, which lost 5 bases and 5 bases, there was a span of 15 bases. CDR3 size: 13 residues. CDR3 sequence reads: CSVSIATGETQYF. The CDR3 DNA is TGCAGCGTTTCCATAGCTACGGGGGAGACCCAGTACTTC.

This sequence joins TRBV11-2 and TRBJ2-1; 9 nucleotides match TRBD2. The CDR3 spans 15 residues. Germline CDR1 SGHAT, CDR2 FQNNGV. Losses at the gene ends were 10 bases for V and 10 bases for J; bases not matched to a gene: 17. CDR3 amino acids: CATSFVGLALGEQFF. The CDR3 coding sequence is TGTGCCACCTCGTTCGTGGGACTAGCCCTTGGAGAGCAGTTCTTC.

A remark on this clonotype: This may arise from a read error, as a much more abundant clone is one base away. The chain uses TRBV20-1 and TRBJ2-7, with unresolved D. The V gene lost 5 bases and the J gene lost 2 bases, with 13 bases spanning the gap. The CDR3 sequence is 13 residues long. Germline-derived CDR1 and CDR2 are DFQATT and SNEGSKA (reference sequence). Here the CDR3 reads CSAGFNPAYEQYF. CDR3 nucleotide sequence: TGCAGTGCTGGATTCAATCCTGCCTACGAGCAGTACTTC.

V gene TRBV10-3 combines with J gene TRBJ2-7, with no clear D. CDR1 and CDR2 (germline): ENHRY, SYGVKD. This CDR3 has 12 residues. Trimming took 4 bases from V and 3 from J, leaving 7 bases between them. This CDR3 is CAISVSLYEQYF. The CDR3 DNA reads as TGTGCCATCAGTGTGAGTCTCTACGAGCAGTACTTC.

V gene TRBV20-1 combines with J gene TRBJ1-1; D is unresolved. Trimming pared 3 bases from V and 2 bases from J, leaving 10 bases between. The CDR3 spans 13 residues. Looked up from germline, CDR1 is DFQATT and CDR2 is SNEGSKA (reference sequence). The CDR3 DNA follows: TGCAGTGCTAGTCGTCTCTACAACACTGAAGCTTTCTTT. It is translated as CSASRLYNTEAFF.

J is TRBJ2-3 and V is TRBV6-6; no firm D call. CDR3 length: 12 amino acids. Per germline, CDR1 MNHNY and CDR2 SVGAGI (reference sequence). Trimming removed 5 bases from V and 3 bases from J, with 6 bases in between. CDR3 amino acids: CASSKGTDTQYF. Written as DNA, the CDR3 is TGTGCCAGCAGTAAAGGGACAGATACGCAGTATTTT.

This clonotype was observed at least ten times. The chain recombines TRBV2 with TRBJ1-1; possibly TRBD1 for D (5 bases). V was shortened by 4 bases and J by 0 bases, with 9 bases between the two germline ends. The CDR3 is 14 amino acids. Germline CDR1 SNHLY, CDR2 FYNNEI. As DNA, the CDR3 is TGTGCCAGCAGTGTGGACATTATGAACACTGAAGCTTTCTTT. It specifies CASSVDIMNTEAFF. The full variable domain, with the rest looked up from reference TRBV2 and TRBJ1-1, is EPEVTQTPSHQVTQMGQEVILRCVPISNHLYFYWYRQILGQKVEFLVSFYNNEISEKSEIFDDQFSVERPDGSNFTLKIRSTKLEDSAMYFCASSVDIMNTEAFFGQGTRLTVV.

Ten or more counts support this clonotype. The chain recombines TRBV10-3 with TRBJ2-7, with TRBD1 matching over 8 bases. Germline V gene data show CDR1 as ENHRY and CDR2 as SYGVKD. J lost 3 bases, V lost 6 bases, and 10 bases had no gene match. The CDR3 extends over 15 amino acids. The CDR3 protein is CAISQKGQGIYEQYF. CDR3 nucleotide sequence: TGTGCCATCAGCCAAAAAGGACAGGGCATCTACGAGCAGTACTTC.

This clonotype was counted between two and nine times. V usage is TRBV7-2 and J usage is TRBJ2-5, with 7 positions matching TRBD2. This CDR3 contains 14 residues. Germline trimming cut 3 bases from V and 4 bases from J; bases unmatched to any gene: 5. CDR1 and CDR2 (germline): SGHTA, FQGNSA. The CDR3 loop reads CASSFSSGSETQYF. CDR3 DNA sequence: TGTGCCAGCAGCTTTTCTAGCGGTTCAGAGACCCAGTACTTC.

This clonotype has just a few counts. The chain joins TRBV5-1 to TRBJ1-4; D ambiguous. There are 15 residues in the CDR3. Trimming removed 0 bases at V and 0 bases at J, with 6 bases between. The germline V gene has CDR1 SGHRS and CDR2 YFSETQ. The CDR3 nucleotides are TGCGCCAGCAGCTTGGGAGTTTCAACTAATGAAAAACTGTTTTTT. Translation gives CASSLGVSTNEKLFF.

This clonotype was picked up many times. This sequence joins TRBV5-8 and TRBJ2-5, with D uncertain. V lost 4 bases and J 6 bases, leaving 19 bases between the germline ends. The CDR3 length is 15 residues. CDR1 SGHTS and CDR2 YDEGEE come from the germline V gene. The CDR3 region has the DNA TGTGCCAGCAGCCGGACCCTGAGGTCGTTAAAGACCCAGTACTTC. This encodes CASSRTLRSLKTQYF.

This clonotype was seen ten or more times. This chain links TRBV11-2 with TRBJ2-4; D is perhaps TRBD2 (5 bases). V was trimmed by 1 base and J by 9 bases, leaving 10 bases between them. The germline CDR1 and CDR2 sequences are SGHAT and FQNNGV. CDR3 length: 13 residues. The CDR3 DNA reads as TGTGCCAGCAGCTTAGTCCGGGGAAGCATTCAGTACTTC. Its protein is CASSLVRGSIQYF.

This clonotype was observed a few times. The V call is TRBV5-1, the J call TRBJ2-5; D remains unclear. The V end was cut by 0 bases, the J end by 1 base, with 13 bases between. In germline, CDR1 is SGHRS, CDR2 YFSETQ. The CDR3 loop spans 16 amino acids. CDR3 loop: CASSLVGFSSQETQYF. The CDR3 region has the DNA TGCGCCAGCAGCTTGGTTGGGTTCTCCTCCCAAGAGACCCAGTACTTC.